This T cell receptor beta chain was identified during a study of cytomegalovirus exposure and HLA in healthy donors. The CDR3 has 13 residues. CDR1 is MNHNY, CDR2 SVGAGI, per germline (reference sequence). Between the trimmed V and J ends, which lost 5 bases and 0 bases, there was a span of 7 bases. Clones were read by immunoSEQ multiplex PCR, and TCRdb kept only the in-frame ones, dropping some. The sample has roughly 190,000 clones; 86% are singletons. The chain combines TRBV6-6 with TRBJ1-1, with D tentatively TRBD1 (6 bases). The material sequenced was PBMCs. The sequence was collected from a young woman in good health and CMV-seronegative. CDR3: CASSGTMNTEAFF. In DNA form, the CDR3 reads TGTGCCAGCAGTGGGACAATGAACACTGAAGCTTTCTTT.